This T cell receptor (beta chain) was obtained from a study of CD8+CD57+ T cells in acquired aplastic anemia. This CDR3 has 15 residues. V trimming: 6 bases; J trimming: 2 bases; junction bases outside the gene matches: 7. Germline CDR1 reads LNHNV; CDR2 reads YYDKDF (reference sequence). Whoever was chosen for sequencing had shown CD8+CD57+ cell expansion by flow cytometry. This clonotype was counted ten times or more. TCR beta VDJ combinations and CDR3 sequences were profiled from genomic DNA. TCRdb re-analysed the reads in MiXCR, keeping a single row per CDR3 protein. The table records hundreds of thousands of distinct CDR3 sequences, 25% to 40% of them present only once.

The origin of this receptor is a human donor with aplastic anemia. This rearrangement joins TRBV15 to TRBJ1-2, with 9 bases aligning to TRBD1. The sample was sorted CD4+, CD8+, or CD8+CD57+ T cells (not recorded which) from PBMCs. The CDR3 loop reads CATSLQQGANYGYTF. The CDR3 DNA follows: TGTGCCACCAGTCTCCAACAGGGGGCGAACTATGGCTACACCTTC.